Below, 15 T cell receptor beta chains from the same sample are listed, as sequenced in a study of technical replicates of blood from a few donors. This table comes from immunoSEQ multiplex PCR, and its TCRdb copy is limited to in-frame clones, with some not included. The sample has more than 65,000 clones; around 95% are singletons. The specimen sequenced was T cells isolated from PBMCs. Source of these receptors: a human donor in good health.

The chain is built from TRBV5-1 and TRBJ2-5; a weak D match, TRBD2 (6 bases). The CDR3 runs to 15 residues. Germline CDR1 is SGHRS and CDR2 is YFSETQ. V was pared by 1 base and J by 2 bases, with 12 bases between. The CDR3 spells CASSLNQGLQETQYF. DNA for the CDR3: TGCGCCAGCAGCTTGAATCAGGGACTGCAAGAGACCCAGTACTTC.

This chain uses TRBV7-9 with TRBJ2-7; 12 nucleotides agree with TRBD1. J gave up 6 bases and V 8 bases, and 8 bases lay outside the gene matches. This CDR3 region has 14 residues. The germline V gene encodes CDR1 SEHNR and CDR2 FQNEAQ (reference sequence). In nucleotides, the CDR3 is TGTGCCAGCTGTACCGGGACAGGGGGCATCGAGCAGTACTTC. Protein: CASCTGTGGIEQYF.

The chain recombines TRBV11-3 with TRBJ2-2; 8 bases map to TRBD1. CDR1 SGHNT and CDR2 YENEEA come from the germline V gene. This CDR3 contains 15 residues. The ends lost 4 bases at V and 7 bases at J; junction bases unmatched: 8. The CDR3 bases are TGTGCCAGCAGCTCATGGGACAGGAGGGACGGGGAGCTGTTTTTT. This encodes CASSSWDRRDGELFF.

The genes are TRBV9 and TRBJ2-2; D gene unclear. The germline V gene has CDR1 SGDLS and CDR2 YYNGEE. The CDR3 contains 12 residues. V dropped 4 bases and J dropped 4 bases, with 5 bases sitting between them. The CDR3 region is CASSFSTGELFF. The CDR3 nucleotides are TGTGCCAGCAGCTTCAGCACCGGGGAGCTGTTTTTT.

The CDR3 nucleotides are TGTGCCAGTAGTATTAGAGGGGGCAGGGAGACCCAGTACTTC. Translation: CASSIRGGRETQYF. V and J are TRBV19 and TRBJ2-5, with TRBD1 identical over 7 bases. Germline V lookup: CDR1 LNHDA, CDR2 SQIVND (reference sequence). With 3 bases clipped from V and 5 bases from J, the junction kept 6 bases outside the gene matches. This CDR3 comprises 14 residues.

The CDR3 bases are TGTGCCAGTAGTCAGGGGATGGAGACTGAAGCTTTCTTT. It translates to CASSQGMETEAFF. J is TRBJ1-1 and V is TRBV19; perhaps TRBD1 as D (6 bases). Trimming took 5 bases from V and 5 from J, leaving 12 bases between them. This CDR3 region has 13 residues. Germline CDR1 LNHDA, CDR2 SQIVND (reference sequence).

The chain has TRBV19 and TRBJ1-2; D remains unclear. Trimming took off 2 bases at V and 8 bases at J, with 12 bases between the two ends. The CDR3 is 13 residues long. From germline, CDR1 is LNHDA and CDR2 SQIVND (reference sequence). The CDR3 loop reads CASSISLFRGYTF. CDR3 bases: TGTGCCAGTAGTATAAGTCTATTCAGGGGCTACACCTTC. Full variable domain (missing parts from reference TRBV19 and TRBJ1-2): DGGITQSPKYLFRKEGQNVTLSCEQNLNHDAMYWYRQDPGQGLRLIYYSQIVNDFQKGDIAEGYSVSREKKESFPLTVTSAQKNPTAFYLCASSISLFRGYTFGSGTRLTVV.

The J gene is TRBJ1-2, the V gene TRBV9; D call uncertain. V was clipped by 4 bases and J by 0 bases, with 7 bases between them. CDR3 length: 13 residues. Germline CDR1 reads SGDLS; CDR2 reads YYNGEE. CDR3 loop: CASSSYSNYGYTF. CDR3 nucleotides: TGTGCCAGCAGCTCCTACTCTAACTATGGCTACACCTTC. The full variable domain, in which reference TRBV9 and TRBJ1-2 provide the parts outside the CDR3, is DSGVTQTPKHLITATGQRVTLRCSPRSGDLSVYWYQQSLDQGLQFLIQYYNGEERAKGNILERFSAQQFPDLHSELNLSSLELGDSALYFCASSSYSNYGYTFGSGTRLTVV.

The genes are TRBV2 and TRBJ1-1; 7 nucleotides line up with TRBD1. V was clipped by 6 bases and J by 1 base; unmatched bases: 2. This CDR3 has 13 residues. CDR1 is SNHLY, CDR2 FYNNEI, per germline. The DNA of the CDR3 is TGTGCCAGCAGGGCAGGGGGGAACACTGAAGCTTTCTTT. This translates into CASRAGGNTEAFF.

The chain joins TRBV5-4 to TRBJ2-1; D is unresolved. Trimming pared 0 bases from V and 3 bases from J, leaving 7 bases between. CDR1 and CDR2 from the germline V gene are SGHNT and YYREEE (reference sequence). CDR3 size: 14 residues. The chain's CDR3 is CASSLEADYNEQFF. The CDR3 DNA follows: TGTGCCAGCAGCTTGGAGGCGGACTACAATGAGCAGTTCTTC. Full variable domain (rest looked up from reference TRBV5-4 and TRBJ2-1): ETGVTQSPTHLIKTRGQQVTLRCSSQSGHNTVSWYQQALGQGPQFIFQYYREEENGRGNFPPRFSGLQFPNYSSELNVNALELDDSALYLCASSLEADYNEQFFGPGTRLTVL.

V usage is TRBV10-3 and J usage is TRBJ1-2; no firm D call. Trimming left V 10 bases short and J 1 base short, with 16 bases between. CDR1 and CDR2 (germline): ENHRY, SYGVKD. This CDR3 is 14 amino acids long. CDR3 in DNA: TGTGCCACCCGGGTTGAGAGCAGTAACTATGGCTACACCTTC. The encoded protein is CATRVESSNYGYTF.

The CDR3 protein is CASSFRGVSSGRNEQFF. CDR3 coding DNA: TGTGCCAGCAGCTTTAGGGGTGTGTCTAGCGGGAGGAATGAGCAGTTCTTC. The rearrangement links TRBV7-6 to TRBJ2-1; 11 bases map to TRBD2. The trim removed 3 bases at V and 7 bases at J, leaving 11 bases unmatched. Germline V lookup: CDR1 SGHVS, CDR2 FNYEAQ. The CDR3 length is 17 residues.

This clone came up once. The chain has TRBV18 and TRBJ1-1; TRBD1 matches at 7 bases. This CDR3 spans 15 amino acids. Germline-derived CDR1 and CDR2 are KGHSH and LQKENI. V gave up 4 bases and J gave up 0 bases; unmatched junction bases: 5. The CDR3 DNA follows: TGTGCCAGCTCACACGCCGGGACAGTGAACACTGAAGCTTTCTTT. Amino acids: CASSHAGTVNTEAFF.

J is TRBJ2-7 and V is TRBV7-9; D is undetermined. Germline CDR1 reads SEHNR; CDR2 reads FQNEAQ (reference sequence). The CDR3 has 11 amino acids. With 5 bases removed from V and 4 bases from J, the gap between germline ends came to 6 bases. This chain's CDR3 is CASSPRYEQYF. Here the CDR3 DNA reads TGTGCCAGCAGCCCACGGTACGAGCAGTACTTC. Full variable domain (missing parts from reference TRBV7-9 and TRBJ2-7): DTGVSQNPRHKITKRGQNVTFRCDPISEHNRLYWYRQTLGQGPEFLTYFQNEAQLEKSRLLSDRFSAERPKGSFSTLEIQRTEQGDSAMYLCASSPRYEQYFGPGTRLTVT.

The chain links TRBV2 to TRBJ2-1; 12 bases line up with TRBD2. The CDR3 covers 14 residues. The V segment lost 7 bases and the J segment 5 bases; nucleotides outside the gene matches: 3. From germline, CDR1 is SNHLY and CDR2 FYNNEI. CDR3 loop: CASNGLAGNNEQFF. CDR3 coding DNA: TGTGCCAGCAATGGACTAGCGGGAAACAATGAGCAGTTCTTC.